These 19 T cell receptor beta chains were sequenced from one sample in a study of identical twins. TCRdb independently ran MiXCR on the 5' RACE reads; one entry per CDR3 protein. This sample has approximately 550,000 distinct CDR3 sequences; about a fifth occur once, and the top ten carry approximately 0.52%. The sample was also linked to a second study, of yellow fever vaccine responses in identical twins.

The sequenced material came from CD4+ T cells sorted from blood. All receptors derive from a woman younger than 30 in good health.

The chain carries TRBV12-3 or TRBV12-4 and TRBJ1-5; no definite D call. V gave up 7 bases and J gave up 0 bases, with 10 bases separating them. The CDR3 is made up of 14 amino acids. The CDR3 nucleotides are TGTGCCAGCACCCAACCAGGTAGCAATCAGCCCCAGCATTTT. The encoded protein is CASTQPGSNQPQHF.

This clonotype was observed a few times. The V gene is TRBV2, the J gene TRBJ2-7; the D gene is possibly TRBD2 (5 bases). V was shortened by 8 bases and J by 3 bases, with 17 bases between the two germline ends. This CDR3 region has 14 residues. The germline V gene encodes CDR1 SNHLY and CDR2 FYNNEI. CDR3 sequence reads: CASGSGGSVYEQYF. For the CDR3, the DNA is TGTGCCAGCGGTTCTGGAGGCTCTGTCTACGAGCAGTACTTC. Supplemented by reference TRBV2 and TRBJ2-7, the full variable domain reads EPEVTQTPSHQVTQMGQEVILRCVPISNHLYFYWYRQILGQKVEFLVSFYNNEISEKSEIFDDQFSVERPDGSNFTLKIRSTKLEDSAMYFCASGSGGSVYEQYFGPGTRLTVT.

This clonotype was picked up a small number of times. The CDR3 coding sequence is TGTGCCAGCAGGCCGCCAGGGAGAGACACCGGGGAGCTGTTTTTT. It specifies CASRPPGRDTGELFF. The chain carries TRBV2 and TRBJ2-2; D may match TRBD1 or TRBD2 (5 bases each). The CDR3 extends over 15 amino acids. The V gene lost 6 bases and the J gene lost 3 bases, with 14 bases spanning the gap. Germline CDR1 is SNHLY and CDR2 is FYNNEI.

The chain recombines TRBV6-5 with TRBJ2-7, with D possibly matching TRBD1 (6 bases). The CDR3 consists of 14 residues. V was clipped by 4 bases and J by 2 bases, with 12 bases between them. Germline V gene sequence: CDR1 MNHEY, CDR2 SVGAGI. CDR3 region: CASSSGALTYEQYF. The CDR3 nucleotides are TGTGCCAGCAGTTCAGGGGCCCTAACCTACGAGCAGTACTTC.

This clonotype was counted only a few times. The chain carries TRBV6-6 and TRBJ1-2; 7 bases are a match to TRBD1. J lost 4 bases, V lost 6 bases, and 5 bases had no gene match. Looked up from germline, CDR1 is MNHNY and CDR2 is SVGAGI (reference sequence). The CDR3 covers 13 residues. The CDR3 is CASRDRVSYGYTF. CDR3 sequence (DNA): TGTGCCAGCAGAGACAGGGTTAGCTATGGCTACACCTTC.

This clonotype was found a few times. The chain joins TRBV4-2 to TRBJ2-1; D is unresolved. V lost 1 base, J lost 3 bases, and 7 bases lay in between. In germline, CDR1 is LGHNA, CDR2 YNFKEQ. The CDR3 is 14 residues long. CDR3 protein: CASSQGENYNEQFF. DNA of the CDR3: TGTGCCAGCAGCCAAGGAGAAAACTACAATGAGCAGTTCTTC.

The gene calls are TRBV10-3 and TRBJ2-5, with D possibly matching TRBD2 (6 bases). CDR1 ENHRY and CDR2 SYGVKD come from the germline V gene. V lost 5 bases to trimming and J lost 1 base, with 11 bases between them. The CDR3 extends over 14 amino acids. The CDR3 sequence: CAISLTGSQETQYF. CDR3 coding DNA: TGTGCCATCAGTCTGACCGGGAGCCAAGAGACCCAGTACTTC.

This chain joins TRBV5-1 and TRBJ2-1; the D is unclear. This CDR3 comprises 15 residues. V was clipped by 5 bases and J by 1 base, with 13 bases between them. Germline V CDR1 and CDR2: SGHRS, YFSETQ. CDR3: CASRKLESSYNEQFF. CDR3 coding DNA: TGCGCCAGCAGAAAATTAGAGAGTTCCTACAATGAGCAGTTCTTC.

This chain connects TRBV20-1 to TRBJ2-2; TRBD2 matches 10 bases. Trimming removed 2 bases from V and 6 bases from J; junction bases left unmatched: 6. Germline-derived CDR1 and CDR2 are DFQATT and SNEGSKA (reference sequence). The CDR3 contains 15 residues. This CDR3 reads CSARLAGDLAGELFF. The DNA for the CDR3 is TGCAGTGCTAGACTAGCGGGAGATTTGGCCGGGGAGCTGTTTTTT.

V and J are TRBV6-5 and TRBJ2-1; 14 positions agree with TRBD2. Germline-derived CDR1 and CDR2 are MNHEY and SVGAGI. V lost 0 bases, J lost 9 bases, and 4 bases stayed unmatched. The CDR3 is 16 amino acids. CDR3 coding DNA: TGTGCCAGCAGTTACTCGGGACTAGCGGGAGTTGGTGAGCAGTTCTTC. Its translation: CASSYSGLAGVGEQFF.

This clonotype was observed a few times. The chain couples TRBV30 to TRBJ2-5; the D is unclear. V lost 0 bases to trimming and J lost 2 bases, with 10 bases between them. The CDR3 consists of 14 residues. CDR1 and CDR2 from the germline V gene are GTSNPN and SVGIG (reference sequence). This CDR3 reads CAWSVRGVQETQYF. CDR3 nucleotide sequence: TGTGCCTGGAGTGTACGCGGCGTTCAAGAGACCCAGTACTTC.

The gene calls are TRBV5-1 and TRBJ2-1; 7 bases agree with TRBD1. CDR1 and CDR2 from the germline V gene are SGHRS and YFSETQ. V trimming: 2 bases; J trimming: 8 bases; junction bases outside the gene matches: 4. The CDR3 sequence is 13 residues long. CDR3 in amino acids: CASSLTGVDEQFF. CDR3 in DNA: TGCGCCAGCAGCTTAACAGGGGTGGATGAGCAGTTCTTC.

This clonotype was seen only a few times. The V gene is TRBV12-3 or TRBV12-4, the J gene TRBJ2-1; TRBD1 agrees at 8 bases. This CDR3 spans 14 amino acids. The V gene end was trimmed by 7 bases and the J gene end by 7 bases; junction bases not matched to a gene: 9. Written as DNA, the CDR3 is TGTGCCAGCAACCGACAGGGGTCGGGGAATGAGCAGTTCTTC. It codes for CASNRQGSGNEQFF.

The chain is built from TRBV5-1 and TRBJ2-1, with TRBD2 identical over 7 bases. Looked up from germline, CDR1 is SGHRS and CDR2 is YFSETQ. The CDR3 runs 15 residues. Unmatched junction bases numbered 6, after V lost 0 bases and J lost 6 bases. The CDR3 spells CASSLAGLDSNEQFF. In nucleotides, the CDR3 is TGCGCCAGCAGCTTGGCCGGACTAGATTCCAATGAGCAGTTCTTC. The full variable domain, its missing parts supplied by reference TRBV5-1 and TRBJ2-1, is KAGVTQTPRYLIKTRGQQVTLSCSPISGHRSVSWYQQTPGQGLQFLFEYFSETQRNKGNFPGRFSGRQFSNSRSEMNVSTLELGDSALYLCASSLAGLDSNEQFFGPGTRLTVL.

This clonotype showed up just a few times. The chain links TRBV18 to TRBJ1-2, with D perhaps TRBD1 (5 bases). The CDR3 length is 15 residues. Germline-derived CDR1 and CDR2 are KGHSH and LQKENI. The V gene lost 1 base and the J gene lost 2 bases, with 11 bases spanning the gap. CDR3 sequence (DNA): TGTGCCAGCTCACCACAGGGACCGGAGAACTATGGCTACACCTTC. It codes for CASSPQGPENYGYTF.

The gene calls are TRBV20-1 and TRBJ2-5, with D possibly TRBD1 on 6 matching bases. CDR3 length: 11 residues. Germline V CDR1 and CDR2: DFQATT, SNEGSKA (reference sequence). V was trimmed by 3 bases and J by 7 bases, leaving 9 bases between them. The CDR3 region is CSASQGPTQYF. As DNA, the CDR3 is TGCAGTGCTAGCCAGGGGCCGACCCAGTACTTC.

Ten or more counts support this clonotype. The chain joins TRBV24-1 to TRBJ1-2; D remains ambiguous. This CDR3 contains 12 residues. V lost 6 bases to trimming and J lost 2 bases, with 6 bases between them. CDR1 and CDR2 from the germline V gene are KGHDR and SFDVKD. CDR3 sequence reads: CATSNGNYGYTF. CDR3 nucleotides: TGTGCCACCAGTAACGGAAACTATGGCTACACCTTC.

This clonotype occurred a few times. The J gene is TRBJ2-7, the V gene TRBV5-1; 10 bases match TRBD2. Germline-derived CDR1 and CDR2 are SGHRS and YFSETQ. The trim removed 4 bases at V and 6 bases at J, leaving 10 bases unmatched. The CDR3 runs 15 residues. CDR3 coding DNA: TGCGCCAGCAGCGAGTGGGGACTAGCGATGGGCGAGCAGTACTTC. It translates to CASSEWGLAMGEQYF. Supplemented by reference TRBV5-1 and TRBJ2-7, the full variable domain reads KAGVTQTPRYLIKTRGQQVTLSCSPISGHRSVSWYQQTPGQGLQFLFEYFSETQRNKGNFPGRFSGRQFSNSRSEMNVSTLELGDSALYLCASSEWGLAMGEQYFGPGTRLTVT.

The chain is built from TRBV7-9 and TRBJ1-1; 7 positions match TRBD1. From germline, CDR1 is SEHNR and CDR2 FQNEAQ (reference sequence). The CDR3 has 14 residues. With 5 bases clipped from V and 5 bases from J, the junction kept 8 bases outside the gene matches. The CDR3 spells CASSTRDRRTEAFF. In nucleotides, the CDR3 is TGTGCCAGCAGCACCAGGGACAGAAGGACTGAAGCTTTCTTT.